The 18 T cell receptor beta chains in this list originate from one sample, sequenced in a study of T cells in Graves' hyperthyroidism and ophthalmopathy. TCR beta CDR3 regions were amplified from RNA. HTBI primers drove first-round RT-PCR of the TCR CDR3. TCRdb re-called the multiplex PCR reads with MiXCR, one entry per CDR3 protein. This table holds hundreds of thousands of distinct CDR3 sequences, around a quarter found once. The specimen sequenced was blood. The receptors come from a woman in her twenties or thirties with Graves' ophthalmopathy.

This clonotype occurred many times. The chain uses TRBV6-1 and TRBJ2-5; 11 positions match TRBD2. The germline gives CDR1 MNHNS, CDR2 SASEGT. With V trimmed by 4 bases and J by 4 bases, 11 bases remained unmatched. This CDR3 has 17 amino acids. DNA for the CDR3: TGTGCCAGCAGTGTAAGAATGACTAGCGGGGCGGGAGAGACCCAGTACTTC. This gives the protein CASSVRMTSGAGETQYF.

The sample holds a few counts of this clonotype. One base away lies a much larger clone, so this may be a sequencing read error. CDR3 nucleotide sequence: TGCAGTGCTAGCCCGGGACTAGCGGGCACCGGGGAGCTGTTTTTT. The encoded protein is CSASPGLAGTGELFF. The chain couples TRBV20-1 to TRBJ2-2, with TRBD2 matching 12 bases. Trimming took 3 bases from V and 4 from J; bases not matched to a gene: 3. Germline V lookup: CDR1 DFQATT, CDR2 SNEGSKA (reference sequence). CDR3 length: 15 residues.

This clonotype was observed many times. This chain uses TRBV27 with TRBJ2-7; D is possibly TRBD1 (5 bases). From germline, CDR1 is MNHEY and CDR2 SMNVEV (reference sequence). This CDR3 is 14 amino acids long. V dropped 4 bases and J dropped 0 bases, with 10 bases sitting between them. The CDR3 sequence is CASSSTAYSYEQYF. The CDR3 region has the DNA TGTGCCAGCAGTTCGACAGCCTACTCCTACGAGCAGTACTTC.

This clonotype was counted between two and nine times. This clone may be a read error of a much larger clone one base away. This sequence joins TRBV4-3 and TRBJ2-2; a weak D match, TRBD2 (5 bases). This CDR3 has 16 amino acids. Germline V CDR1 and CDR2: LGHNA, YSLEER. The CDR3 DNA reads as TGCGCCAGCAGCCAAGGAGGGATGGCGAACACCGGGGAGCTGTGTTTT. It translates to CASSQGGMANTGELCF.

The J gene is TRBJ1-1, the V gene TRBV6-1; perhaps TRBD1 as D (6 bases). V shed 8 bases and J shed 3 bases, with 19 bases lying between them. Germline CDR1 reads MNHNS; CDR2 reads SASEGT. The CDR3 has 15 amino acids. The CDR3 coding sequence is TGTGCCAGCGCAGCCCAGGGACACTCACACACTGAAGCTTTCTTT. Translation: CASAAQGHSHTEAFF.

The chain employs TRBV6-2 or TRBV6-3 and TRBJ2-7; 12 bases match TRBD2. V lost 6 bases, J lost 4 bases, and 7 bases stayed unmatched. The CDR3 has 15 residues. In germline, CDR1 is MNHEY, CDR2 SVGEGT. This CDR3 reads CASSETSGRTYEQYF. Written as DNA, the CDR3 is TGTGCCAGCAGCGAAACTAGCGGGAGGACGTACGAGCAGTACTTC.

This clonotype was recorded many times. The chain employs TRBV20-1 and TRBJ1-2; 9 bases match TRBD1. CDR3 length: 16 amino acids. The ends lost 1 base at V and 3 bases at J; junction bases unmatched: 9. Germline V lookup: CDR1 DFQATT, CDR2 SNEGSKA (reference sequence). Here the CDR3 reads CSARGVGTGTDYGYTF. CDR3 DNA: TGCAGTGCTAGAGGCGTCGGGACAGGGACTGACTATGGCTACACCTTC.

This clonotype was seen repeatedly, ten times or more. V and J are TRBV5-8 and TRBJ1-3; 7 bases line up with TRBD1. Germline V gene sequence: CDR1 SGHTS, CDR2 YDEGEE. With V trimmed by 6 bases and J by 0 bases, 6 bases remained unmatched. The CDR3 is made up of 15 amino acids. The chain's CDR3 is CASNIQGTSGNTIYF. CDR3 in DNA: TGTGCCAGCAATATACAGGGGACCTCTGGAAACACCATATATTTT. The full variable domain, its missing parts supplied by reference TRBV5-8 and TRBJ1-3, is EAGVTQSPTHLIKTRGQQATLRCSPISGHTSVYWYQQALGLGLQFLLWYDEGEERNRGNFPPRFSGRQFPNYSSELNVNALELEDSALYLCASNIQGTSGNTIYFGEGSWLTVV.

A remark on this clonotype: An end of the junction differs from the germline gene, which may be a read error. The CDR3 sequence: CASSEAFSSYYGHTF. The DNA for the CDR3 is TGCGCCAGCAGTGAGGCCTTCAGTTCCTACTATGGCCACACCTTC. This sequence joins TRBV10-2 and TRBJ1-2; D is undetermined. The CDR3 length is 15 residues. CDR1 and CDR2 (germline): WSHSY, SAAADI.

This clonotype appeared many times. The chain carries TRBV28 and TRBJ1-1, with unresolved D. The CDR3 loop spans 12 amino acids. The ends were cut back, 3 bases at V and 11 bases at J, with 13 bases in the middle. Germline V lookup: CDR1 MDHEN, CDR2 SYDVKM. The CDR3 sequence: CASSFLFVDAFF. CDR3 coding DNA: TGTGCCAGCAGTTTTTTATTCGTGGATGCTTTCTTT. Full variable domain (remainder filled in from reference TRBV28 and TRBJ1-1): DVKVTQSSRYLVKRTGEKVFLECVQDMDHENMFWYRQDPGLGLRLIYFSYDVKMKEKGDIPEGYSVSREKKERFSLILESASTNQTSMYLCASSFLFVDAFFGQGTRLTVV.

Many counts were recorded for this clonotype. The gene calls are TRBV24-1 and TRBJ1-1; 7 bases match TRBD1. The CDR3 is made up of 13 amino acids. Germline lookup yields CDR1 KGHDR and CDR2 SFDVKD. The J segment lost 3 bases and the V segment lost 8 bases, leaving 5 bases of the junction unmatched. CDR3 DNA sequence: TGTGCCACCACCCTGACAGGGCACACTGAAGCTTTCTTT. As protein: CATTLTGHTEAFF.

This chain links TRBV7-2 with TRBJ1-2; 7 bases align to TRBD1. Germline V gives CDR1 SGHTA, CDR2 FQGNSA. This CDR3 is built from 15 residues. The V and J ends lost 3 bases and 1 base, in that order; junction bases with no gene match: 5. DNA for the CDR3: TGTGCCAGCAGCTTCGGGACAGCAGTTAACTATGGCTACACCTTC. Translation gives CASSFGTAVNYGYTF. Full variable domain (missing parts from reference TRBV7-2 and TRBJ1-2): GAGVSQSPSNKVTEKGKDVELRCDPISGHTALYWYRQSLGQGLEFLIYFQGNSAPDKSGLPSDRFSAERTGGSVSTLTIQRTQQEDSAVYLCASSFGTAVNYGYTFGSGTRLTVV.

The chain is built from TRBV14 and TRBJ1-2, with D maybe TRBD1 (5 bases). Germline CDR1 reads SGHDN; CDR2 reads FVKESK. Deletions cut 3 bases from V and 1 base from J, with 30 bases between. CDR3 length equals 21 residues. DNA for the CDR3: TGTGCCAGCAGCCATTGGGTCACAGGCGAGACTCCCTCGGGACTTAACTATGGCTACACCTTC. Its translation is CASSHWVTGETPSGLNYGYTF.

This clonotype was detected ten times or more. The genes are TRBV19 and TRBJ2-7; D uncertain. V lost 1 base, J lost 0 bases, and 7 bases lay in between. The CDR3 is 14 residues long. CDR1 and CDR2 (germline): LNHDA, SQIVND (reference sequence). The CDR3 reads CASSIAAFSYEQYF. DNA of the CDR3: TGTGCCAGTAGTATAGCCGCTTTCTCCTACGAGCAGTACTTC.

This clonotype was counted ten times or more. V usage is TRBV12-3 or TRBV12-4 and J usage is TRBJ1-1, with TRBD1 matching over 8 bases. The CDR3 is made up of 15 amino acids. The V and J ends lost 3 bases and 1 base, in that order; junction bases with no gene match: 4. CDR3: CASSFPGTGNTEAFF. The DNA for the CDR3 is TGTGCCAGCAGTTTCCCCGGGACAGGGAACACTGAAGCTTTCTTT.

This clonotype came up a few times. The V call is TRBV2, the J call TRBJ1-2, with 7 positions matching TRBD1. The CDR3 is made up of 15 amino acids. V lost 5 bases and J lost 5; bases outside the gene matches: 11. Germline CDR1 reads SNHLY; CDR2 reads FYNNEI. CDR3 residues: CASSTRQGTQYGYTF. Written as DNA, the CDR3 is TGTGCCAGCAGTACCCGACAGGGAACCCAGTATGGCTACACCTTC.

This clonotype was detected a few times. The chain uses TRBV30 and TRBJ2-2; perhaps TRBD1 as D (6 bases). The germline V gene has CDR1 GTSNPN and CDR2 SVGIG (reference sequence). V was clipped by 8 bases and J by 3 bases, with 16 bases between them. This CDR3 has 14 amino acids. In DNA form, the CDR3 reads TGTGCCGGGACACAGGGAAGGGACACCGGGGAGCTGTTTTTT. Its translation is CAGTQGRDTGELFF.

This clonotype was observed a few times. The chain uses TRBV27 and TRBJ1-1; D gene ambiguous. CDR1 MNHEY and CDR2 SMNVEV come from the germline V gene (reference sequence). Deletions cut 5 bases from V and 0 bases from J, with 13 bases between. This CDR3 region has 15 residues. The CDR3: CASSPRSPLNTEAFF. DNA of the CDR3: TGTGCCAGCAGTCCACGTAGCCCTCTGAACACTGAAGCTTTCTTT.